Presented here are 15 T cell receptor beta chains from one specimen sequenced in a study of blood T cells in healthy people across ages. Together with a sample-barcoded 5' primer, a J-beta primer mix was included in a second PCR lasting roughly 6 to 12 cycles. MiXCR, applied by TCRdb to the 5' RACE reads, yields one record per CDR3 protein. The sample consists of 1.5 million to 1.8 million distinct CDR3 sequences, under 55% of them appearing once. Sequencing was performed on blood. These receptors were collected from a woman between 18 and 29 years old in good health.

The sample holds one count of this clonotype. The chain employs TRBV20-1 and TRBJ1-5; D is perhaps TRBD1 (5 bases). Trimming pared 6 bases from V and 3 bases from J, leaving 18 bases between. This CDR3 is built from 15 residues. CDR1 and CDR2 (germline): DFQATT, SNEGSKA (reference sequence). In DNA, the CDR3 is TGCAGTGCCATCCCTCGGGGGAGGGACAATCAGCCCCAGCATTTT. Translated: CSAIPRGRDNQPQHF.

The sample holds a few counts of this clonotype. V and J are TRBV27 and TRBJ2-3; 7 positions match TRBD2. CDR1 and CDR2 (germline): MNHEY, SMNVEV (reference sequence). The CDR3 covers 16 residues. V lost 3 bases to trimming and J lost 2 bases; unmatched junction nucleotides: 8. CDR3 bases: TGTGCCAGCAGTTTTGGGCGGGAGAAACTCACAGATACGCAGTATTTT. Encoded protein: CASSFGREKLTDTQYF.

CDR3 amino acids: CASSHIRRGSYYGYTF. For the CDR3, the DNA is TGTGCCAGCAGCCATATCCGACGGGGGTCGTACTATGGCTACACCTTC. The chain carries TRBV14 and TRBJ1-2; D perhaps matches TRBD1 (5 bases). Germline CDR1 and CDR2: SGHDN and FVKESK. V gave up 3 bases and J gave up 3 bases, with 17 bases separating them. This CDR3 is 16 amino acids long. Combining the CDR3 with reference TRBV14 and TRBJ1-2 gives the whole variable domain EAGVTQFPSHSVIEKGQTVTLRCDPISGHDNLYWYRRVMGKEIKFLLHFVKESKQDESGMPNNRFLAERTGGTYSTLKVQPAELEDSGVYFCASSHIRRGSYYGYTFGSGTRLTVV.

The table lists this clonotype with a few counts. V and J are TRBV20-1 and TRBJ1-4; TRBD1 matches at 10 bases. Per the germline V gene, CDR1 is DFQATT and CDR2 is SNEGSKA (reference sequence). The V gene end was trimmed by 6 bases and the J gene end by 5 bases; junction bases not matched to a gene: 6. The CDR3 consists of 14 residues. The CDR3 DNA reads as TGCAGTGCGACCGACAGGGGGCGGAATGAAAAACTGTTTTTT. It translates to CSATDRGRNEKLFF.

This clonotype showed up many times. J is TRBJ1-6 and V is TRBV4-1; D not resolved. The germline gives CDR1 MGHRA, CDR2 YSYEKL. The V and J ends lost 0 bases and 13 bases respectively, with 10 bases between them. The CDR3 is 13 residues long. The CDR3 nucleotides are TGCGCCAGCAGCCAAGAACGAATGGGGCCCCTCCACTTT. Protein sequence: CASSQERMGPLHF.

In this sample, this clonotype turned up a few times. J is TRBJ2-7 and V is TRBV20-1; TRBD1 might be the D (6 bases). Looked up from germline, CDR1 is DFQATT and CDR2 is SNEGSKA (reference sequence). Trimming shortened V by 3 bases and J by 0 bases, and 9 bases separated the two germline ends. CDR3 length: 13 residues. In nucleotides, the CDR3 is TGCAGTGCTAGCAGGGGCATCTCCTACGAGCAGTACTTC. Translated, it gives CSASRGISYEQYF.

The chain uses TRBV12-3 or TRBV12-4 and TRBJ2-2; 8 bases agree with TRBD2. V gave up 10 bases and J gave up 5 bases; unmatched junction bases: 12. This CDR3 region has 15 residues. The CDR3 loop is CATKGLSGVTGELFF. Written as DNA, the CDR3 is TGTGCCACCAAGGGGCTTAGCGGGGTTACCGGGGAGCTGTTTTTT.

Notes on this clonotype: A junction boundary mismatches the germline segment, possibly from a read error. The chain recombines TRBV11-3 with TRBJ2-1; 7 nucleotides match TRBD2. CDR1 is SGHNT and CDR2 is YENEEA in the germline V gene. The CDR3 consists of 16 residues. CDR3: CTSSLGVWRERNEQFF. The CDR3 DNA reads TGTACCAGCAGCTTAGGGGTCTGGCGGGAGAGGAATGAGCAGTTCTTC.

The table lists this clonotype with a few counts. The junction departs from germline at one end; a sequencing error may be responsible. This chain's CDR3 is CASRRTSGPYNEQFF. The CDR3 DNA is TGTGCCAGCAGGCGGACTAGCGGGCCTTACAATGAGCAGTTCTTT. V gene TRBV27 combines with J gene TRBJ2-1; 11 nucleotides match TRBD2. This CDR3 region has 15 residues. In germline, CDR1 is MNHEY, CDR2 SMNVEV (reference sequence).

The gene calls are TRBV20-1 and TRBJ2-1; D gene unclear. The germline gives CDR1 DFQATT, CDR2 SNEGSKA (reference sequence). V lost 0 bases and J 7 bases, leaving 7 bases between the germline ends. The CDR3 totals 12 residues. The DNA of the CDR3 is TGCAGTGCTAGAGAGGGCATAAATGAGCAGTTCTTC. It yields the protein CSAREGINEQFF.

A word on this clonotype: A much larger clone differs from this one at a single base, so this may be a read error. The V gene is TRBV29-1, the J gene TRBJ2-1; perhaps TRBD2 as D (6 bases). The CDR3 consists of 16 residues. Trimming took off 0 bases at V and 5 bases at J, with 17 bases between the two ends. Germline V lookup: CDR1 SQVTM, CDR2 ANQGSEA. CDR3 in DNA: TGCAGCGTTGAAGACCCCAGCGGGCCCACCGACAATGAGCAGTTCTTC. It codes for CSVEDPSGPTDNEQFF.

The chain joins TRBV20-1 to TRBJ1-5, with TRBD1 matching 7 bases. CDR1 is DFQATT and CDR2 is SNEGSKA in the germline V gene (reference sequence). V lost 6 bases and J lost 3; bases outside the gene matches: 8. CDR3 size: 14 residues. The CDR3 DNA follows: TGCAGTGCGTCAGGGACAGTTTTCAATCAGCCCCAGCATTTT. Encoded protein: CSASGTVFNQPQHF.

There are a few counts of this clonotype. CDR3 loop: CAKSDYPYEQYF. For the CDR3, the DNA is TGTGCCAAGTCGGACTACCCCTACGAGCAGTACTTC. The chain joins TRBV2 to TRBJ2-7; D is possibly TRBD2 (6 bases). Germline CDR1 reads SNHLY; CDR2 reads FYNNEI. This CDR3 has 12 residues. Deletions cut 10 bases from V and 2 bases from J, with 12 bases between.

J is TRBJ1-1 and V is TRBV5-1; D may be TRBD1 (5 bases). Germline values: CDR1 SGHRS, CDR2 YFSETQ. Trimming left V 4 bases short and J 0 bases short, with 10 bases between. CDR3 length equals 14 residues. The CDR3 nucleotides are TGCGCCAGCAGCGGGGGAAGAATGAACACTGAAGCTTTCTTT. This translates into CASSGGRMNTEAFF.

The chain links TRBV15 to TRBJ2-7; a possible D gene is TRBD1 (9 bases). Deletions cut 8 bases from V and 5 bases from J, with 25 bases between. CDR1 LNHNV and CDR2 YYDKDF come from the germline V gene (reference sequence). The CDR3 consists of 16 residues. In DNA form, the CDR3 reads TGTGCCACCGCGGGGGGCCCTTCCGACAGGGGGGACGAGCAGTACTTC. Translated, it gives CATAGGPSDRGDEQYF.